This record looks at one T cell receptor beta chain sequence and its context. Its target is not known. The CDR3 length is 16 residues. CDR1 is SQVTM, CDR2 ANQGSEA, per germline. V was trimmed by 1 base and J by 2 bases, leaving 18 bases between them. MiXCR was run by TCRdb on the reads, yielding one entry per CDR3 protein. The sample lists a few hundred thousand distinct CDR3 sequences, roughly 20% seen once, with 15% to 20% in the top ten. This entry belongs to a study of T cell repertoires in cytomegalovirus infection. Overall study: Public TCR beta signatures marked donors with CMV infection and the matching HLA.

Study-level results: HLA-C-restricted CMV-specific TCR beta clonotypes prevailed in the ex vivo response.

The TCR originated in a human donor in good health (CMV status not recorded). Some clones in this sample may be carry-over from other donors' samples. Input material: CD8+ T cells from PBMCs. This chain joins TRBV29-1 and TRBJ2-7; D is possibly TRBD1 (6 bases). The CDR3 bases are TGCAGCGTTGAAGGATGGGGAAGGGGGTCAACCTACGAGCAGTACTTC. This translates into CSVEGWGRGSTYEQYF.